This T cell receptor beta chain stems from a study of T-cell reconstitution after alpha-beta-depleted transplantation in children. Overall study results and limits: A year had passed since transplant, and T-cell counts and diversity by then came mostly from newly produced T cells. Several hundred expanded graft clones reportedly were the source of alpha-beta T cells about two months after transplant. Diversity of TCRbeta at day 60 was high in some patients, arising from surviving recipient T cells and thymic progenitors.

This clonotype has a count of ten or more. What it binds is not known. V was clipped by 7 bases and J by 3 bases; unmatched bases: 6. Looked up from germline, CDR1 is MDHEN and CDR2 is SYDVKM. This CDR3 is 15 amino acids long. Unique molecular identifiers were incorporated into the prepared TCRbeta library. From the PCR reads, TCRdb called clonotypes with MiXCR, one entry per CDR3 protein. The sample holds roughly 100,000 distinct CDR3 sequences, about 8% seen once. This TCR came from a boy aged 2 to 10 with acute lymphoblastic leukemia, due to receive a stem cell transplant. The V gene is TRBV28, the J gene TRBJ2-5; 12 bases map to TRBD2. Sequencing was performed on PBMCs, taken before TCRalphabeta/CD19-depleted stem cell transplant. The CDR3: CASNARLAGEETQYF. CDR3 in DNA: TGTGCCAGCAATGCTAGACTAGCGGGAGAAGAGACCCAGTACTTC.